The entry below gives a single T cell receptor beta chain sequence along with its context. The data were obtained in a study of T cell repertoires in cytomegalovirus infection. Deletions cut 0 bases from V and 4 bases from J, with 16 bases between. Germline V lookup: CDR1 SGHKS, CDR2 YYEKEE (reference sequence). CDR3 size: 16 residues. Each CDR3 protein is one row after TCRdb ran MiXCR on the reads. Here the sample spans more than 650,000 distinct CDR3 sequences, approximately 34% being singletons. The rearrangement links TRBV5-5 to TRBJ1-2, with a possible D match to TRBD1 (5 bases). This clonotype was sampled from a human donor in good health (CMV status not recorded). Some clones in this sample may be carry-over from other donors' samples. Source material: PBMCs. CDR3 sequence (DNA): TGTGCCAGCAGCTTGGCCCCCGGGACGGACCCCTATGGCTACACCTTC. Protein sequence: CASSLAPGTDPYGYTF. Full variable domain (rest looked up from reference TRBV5-5 and TRBJ1-2): DAGVTQSPTHLIKTRGQQVTLRCSPISGHKSVSWYQQVLGQGPQFIFQYYEKEERGRGNFPDRFSARQFPNYSSELNVNALLLGDSALYLCASSLAPGTDPYGYTFGSGTRLTVV.